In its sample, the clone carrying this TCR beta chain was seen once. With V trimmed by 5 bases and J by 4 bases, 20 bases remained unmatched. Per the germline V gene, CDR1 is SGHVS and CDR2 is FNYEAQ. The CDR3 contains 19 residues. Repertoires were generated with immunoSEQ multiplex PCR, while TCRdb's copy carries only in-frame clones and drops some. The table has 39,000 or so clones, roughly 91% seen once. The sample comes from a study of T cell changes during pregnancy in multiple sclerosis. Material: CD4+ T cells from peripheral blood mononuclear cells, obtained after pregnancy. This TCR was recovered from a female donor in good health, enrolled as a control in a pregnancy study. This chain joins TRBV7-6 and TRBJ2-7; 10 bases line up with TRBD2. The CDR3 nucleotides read TGTGCCAGCAGCCCCCACTTTGGATCGGCGGCTAGCGGGAGTTACGAGCAGTACTTC. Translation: CASSPHFGSAASGSYEQYF.